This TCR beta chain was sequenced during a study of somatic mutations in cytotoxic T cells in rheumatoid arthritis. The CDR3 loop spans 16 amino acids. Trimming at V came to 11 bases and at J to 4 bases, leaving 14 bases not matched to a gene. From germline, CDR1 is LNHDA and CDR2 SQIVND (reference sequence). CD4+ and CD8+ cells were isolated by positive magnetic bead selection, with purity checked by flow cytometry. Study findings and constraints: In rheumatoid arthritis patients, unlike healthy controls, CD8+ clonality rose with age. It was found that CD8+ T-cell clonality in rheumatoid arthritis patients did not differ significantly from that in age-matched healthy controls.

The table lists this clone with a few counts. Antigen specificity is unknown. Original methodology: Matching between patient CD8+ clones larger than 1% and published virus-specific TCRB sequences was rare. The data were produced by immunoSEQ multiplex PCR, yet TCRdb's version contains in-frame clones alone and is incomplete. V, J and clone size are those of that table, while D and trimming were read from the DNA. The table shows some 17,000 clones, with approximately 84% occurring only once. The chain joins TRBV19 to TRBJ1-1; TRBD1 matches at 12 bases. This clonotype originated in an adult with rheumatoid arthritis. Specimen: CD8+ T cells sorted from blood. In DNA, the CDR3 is TGTGCCGTGTTCGGAGAGGGACAGGGGGCGAGCACTGAAGCTTTCTTT. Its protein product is CAVFGEGQGASTEAFF. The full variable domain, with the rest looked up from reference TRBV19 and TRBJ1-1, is DGGITQSPKYLFRKEGQNVTLSCEQNLNHDAMYWYRQDPGQGLRLIYYSQIVNDFQKGDIAEGYSVSREKKESFPLTVTSAQKNPTAFYLCAVFGEGQGASTEAFFGQGTRLTVV.